Listed below are T cell receptor beta chains from one sample, sequenced in a study of blood T cell repertoires in COVID-19. Profiled with immunoSEQ multiplex PCR; TCRdb holds only in-frame clones, not every one. Here the sample spans under 300,000 clones, approximately 84% being singletons. Source material: PBMCs or T cells enriched from blood (not recorded which). The receptors come from a woman in her 40s with acute COVID-19. Both conserved end residues are part of each CDR3. Each record gives: D gene, V gene, clone size, J gene, CDR3 protein, CDR3 DNA. A D gene is named only where the DNA matches it firmly. Only some rows state a clone size, as once, few, many or a class for expanded clones.

d_call: NA; v_call: TRBV15; clone_size: once; j_call: TRBJ1-5; cdr3_aa: CATSRGRGMDQPQHF; cdr3_nt: TGTGCCACCAGCAGAGGTAGGGGGATGGATCAGCCCCAGCATTTT
d_call: NA; v_call: TRBV19; clone_size: NA; j_call: TRBJ1-2; cdr3_aa: CASSIRGNYGYTF; cdr3_nt: TGTGCCAGTAGTATAAGGGGTAACTATGGCTACACCTTC
d_call: TRBD2; v_call: TRBV2; clone_size: NA; j_call: TRBJ2-3; cdr3_aa: CASNEPGLALNTQYF; cdr3_nt: TGTGCCAGCAACGAGCCGGGACTAGCGTTAAATACGCAGTATTTT
d_call: TRBD2; v_call: TRBV2; clone_size: NA; j_call: TRBJ2-1; cdr3_aa: CASSHSGPPYNEQFF; cdr3_nt: TGTGCCAGCAGTCATAGCGGGCCTCCTTACAATGAGCAGTTCTTC
d_call: NA; v_call: TRBV4-2; clone_size: NA; j_call: TRBJ1-1; cdr3_aa: CASSQDRERGNAEAFF; cdr3_nt: TGTGCCAGCAGCCAAGATCGGGAGAGGGGCAACGCTGAAGCTTTCTTT
d_call: NA; v_call: TRBV5-1; clone_size: NA; j_call: TRBJ1-1; cdr3_aa: CASSLDRVGEAFF; cdr3_nt: TGCGCCAGCAGCTTGGACAGGGTGGGTGAAGCTTTCTTT
d_call: TRBD1; v_call: TRBV19; clone_size: NA; j_call: TRBJ1-2; cdr3_aa: CASSPRQGWGTF; cdr3_nt: TGTGCCAGTAGTCCCCGACAGGGCTGGGGGACCTTC
d_call: NA; v_call: TRBV5-1; clone_size: NA; j_call: TRBJ1-5; cdr3_aa: CASSPVPSNQPQHF; cdr3_nt: TGCGCCAGCAGCCCGGTCCCAAGTAATCAGCCCCAGCATTTT
d_call: TRBD1; v_call: TRBV18; clone_size: NA; j_call: TRBJ2-1; cdr3_aa: CASSAGTGPISSYNEQFF; cdr3_nt: TGTGCCAGCTCGGCTGGGACAGGGCCTATCAGCTCCTACAATGAGCAGTTCTTC
d_call: TRBD2; v_call: TRBV3-1/TRBV3-2; clone_size: once; j_call: TRBJ2-5; cdr3_aa: CASSRRPSGQETQYF; cdr3_nt: TGTGCCAGCAGCCGCCGCCCTAGCGGACAAGAGACCCAGTACTTC
d_call: TRBD1; v_call: TRBV25-1; clone_size: NA; j_call: TRBJ1-1; cdr3_aa: CASRETGGEVAEAFF; cdr3_nt: TGTGCCAGCAGAGAAACAGGGGGCGAAGTCGCTGAAGCTTTCTTT
d_call: TRBD2; v_call: TRBV19; clone_size: NA; j_call: TRBJ2-2; cdr3_aa: CASSIAPSGRSGELFF; cdr3_nt: TGTGCCAGTAGTATAGCTCCTAGCGGGAGGTCCGGGGAGCTGTTTTTT
d_call: NA; v_call: TRBV5-5; clone_size: NA; j_call: TRBJ2-2; cdr3_aa: CASSLAFNPDTGELFF; cdr3_nt: TGTGCCAGCAGCTTGGCCTTCAACCCGGACACCGGGGAGCTGTTTTTT
d_call: TRBD2; v_call: TRBV19; clone_size: NA; j_call: TRBJ2-7; cdr3_aa: CASSLLAGGGEQYF; cdr3_nt: TGTGCCAGTTCTCTACTAGCGGGAGGGGGGGAGCAGTACTTC
d_call: TRBD1; v_call: TRBV28; clone_size: NA; j_call: TRBJ1-2; cdr3_aa: CASSGEGARGYTF; cdr3_nt: TGTGCCAGCAGCGGTGAGGGGGCGCGAGGCTACACCTTC
d_call: TRBD1; v_call: TRBV19; clone_size: NA; j_call: TRBJ1-1; cdr3_aa: CASVTGTLMNTEAFF; cdr3_nt: TGTGCCAGTGTGACAGGGACCCTTATGAACACTGAAGCTTTCTTT
d_call: NA; v_call: TRBV2; clone_size: NA; j_call: TRBJ1-1; cdr3_aa: CASSATDPRGTEAFF; cdr3_nt: TGTGCCAGCAGCGCCACCGACCCCCGGGGAACTGAAGCTTTCTTT
d_call: NA; v_call: TRBV19; clone_size: NA; j_call: TRBJ2-1; cdr3_aa: CASSPIGKDFSYNEQFF; cdr3_nt: TGTGCCAGTAGTCCCATTGGGAAGGACTTTTCCTACAATGAGCAGTTCTTC
d_call: NA; v_call: TRBV10-1; clone_size: NA; j_call: TRBJ1-6; cdr3_aa: CASSERRGGRSPLHF; cdr3_nt: TGCGCCAGCAGTGAAAGGCGAGGGGGTCGCTCACCCCTCCACTTT
d_call: NA; v_call: TRBV27; clone_size: NA; j_call: TRBJ2-3; cdr3_aa: CASSFRSPDTQYF; cdr3_nt: TGTGCCAGCAGTTTTCGGAGCCCAGATACGCAGTATTTT
d_call: NA; v_call: TRBV7-9; clone_size: once; j_call: TRBJ2-2; cdr3_aa: CASSFGGDWAGELFF; cdr3_nt: TGTGCCAGCAGCTTCGGCGGGGATTGGGCCGGGGAGCTGTTTTTT
d_call: NA; v_call: TRBV13; clone_size: NA; j_call: TRBJ2-7; cdr3_aa: CASTTGVESYEQYF; cdr3_nt: TGTGCCAGTACCACGGGAGTTGAGTCCTACGAGCAGTACTTC
d_call: TRBD1; v_call: TRBV14; clone_size: NA; j_call: TRBJ2-7; cdr3_aa: CASSRPLPGTGSAEQYF; cdr3_nt: TGTGCCAGCAGCCGGCCACTCCCCGGGACAGGGTCCGCCGAGCAGTACTTC
d_call: NA; v_call: TRBV6-5; clone_size: NA; j_call: TRBJ1-3; cdr3_aa: CASSSGTPGNTIYF; cdr3_nt: TGTGCCAGCAGTTCCGGGACACCTGGAAACACCATATATTTT
d_call: TRBD2; v_call: TRBV11-2; clone_size: NA; j_call: TRBJ2-2; cdr3_aa: CASSSLAGGTGELFF; cdr3_nt: TGTGCCAGCAGCTCACTAGCGGGGGGCACCGGGGAGCTGTTTTTT
d_call: TRBD2; v_call: TRBV15; clone_size: NA; j_call: TRBJ2-2; cdr3_aa: CATSDPAGLSGELFF; cdr3_nt: TGTGCCACCAGTGATCCAGCGGGATTATCCGGGGAGCTGTTTTTT